This T cell receptor (beta chain) was observed in a study of pediatric ulcerative colitis. The data were produced by immunoSEQ multiplex PCR, yet TCRdb's version contains in-frame clones alone and is incomplete. Here the sample spans about 64,000 clones, 77% being singletons. About this clone: No antigen is known for it.

The CDR3 contains 18 residues. CDR1 is LGHNT, CDR2 FRNRAP, per germline. V lost 2 bases to trimming and J lost 0 bases; unmatched junction nucleotides: 8. Study conclusions and caveats: No controls had the two rectal clonotypes shared by ulcerative colitis patients.

Blood was drawn at the time of colonoscopy. The clonotype was recovered from a boy between 5 and 17 years old with moderate ulcerative colitis. The chain couples TRBV12-5 to TRBJ2-1; 9 positions match TRBD2. Material for sequencing was blood. The CDR3 nucleotides read TGTGCTAGTGGTTTGTCACGACTAGCGGATAGCTCCTACAATGAGCAGTTCTTC. Protein sequence: CASGLSRLADSSYNEQFF.